This T cell receptor beta chain was captured in a study of blood T cell repertoires in COVID-19. Here immunoSEQ multiplex PCR was the method, and the copy in TCRdb shows in-frame clones only, minus some. The sample lists some 250,000 clones; approximately 88% were seen once. The sequenced sample was peripheral blood. This clonotype was sampled from a woman between 25 and 40 years old with acute or convalescent COVID-19.

CDR3 DNA sequence: TGTGCCAGTAGTATTGTAACAGTGAACACCGGGGAGCTGTTTTTT. This gives the protein CASSIVTVNTGELFF. The chain joins TRBV19 to TRBJ2-2; no firm D call. The CDR3 runs 15 residues. Trimming removed 3 bases at V and 1 base at J, with 9 bases between. The germline V gene has CDR1 LNHDA and CDR2 SQIVND (reference sequence).